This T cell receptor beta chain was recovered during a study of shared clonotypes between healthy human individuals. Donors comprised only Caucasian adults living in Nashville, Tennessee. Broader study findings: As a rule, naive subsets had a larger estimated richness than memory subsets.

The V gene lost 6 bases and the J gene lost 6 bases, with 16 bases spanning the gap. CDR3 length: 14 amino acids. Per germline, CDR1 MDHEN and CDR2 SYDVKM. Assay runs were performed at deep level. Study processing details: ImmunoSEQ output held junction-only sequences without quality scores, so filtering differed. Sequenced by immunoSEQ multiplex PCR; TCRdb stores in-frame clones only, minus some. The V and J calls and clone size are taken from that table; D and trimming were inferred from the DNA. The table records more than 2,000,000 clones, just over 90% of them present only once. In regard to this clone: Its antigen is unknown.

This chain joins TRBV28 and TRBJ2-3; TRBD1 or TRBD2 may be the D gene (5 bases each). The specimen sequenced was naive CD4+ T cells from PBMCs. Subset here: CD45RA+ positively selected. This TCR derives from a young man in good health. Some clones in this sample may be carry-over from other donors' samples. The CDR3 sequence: CASSARDREDTQYF. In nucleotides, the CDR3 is TGTGCCAGCAGCGCTCGGGACCGCGAGGATACGCAGTATTTT.